This T cell receptor beta chain was identified in a study of cytomegalovirus exposure and HLA in healthy donors. General study points: The classifier reportedly diagnosed cytomegalovirus status with high sensitivity and specificity.

This clone was detected only once. Its antigen is not known. Sequenced by immunoSEQ multiplex PCR; TCRdb stores in-frame clones only, minus some. The top ten hold around 0.9% of the sample, which has 280,000 or so clones, around 89% seen once. V lost 1 base to trimming and J lost 5 bases; unmatched junction nucleotides: 3. This CDR3 comprises 16 residues. Germline V gene data show CDR1 as MNHNY and CDR2 as SVGAGI (reference sequence). This chain joins TRBV6-6 and TRBJ2-1; TRBD2 matches at 12 bases. The clonotype originates from a woman between 18 and 30 years old in good health and CMV-seronegative. Source material: PBMCs. CDR3 loop: CASSYYRLAGDNEQFF. CDR3 DNA: TGTGCCAGCAGTTACTATCGACTAGCGGGAGACAATGAGCAGTTCTTC.